This T cell receptor (beta chain) was identified during a study of T cell repertoires in cytomegalovirus infection. TCRdb reanalysed the reads using MiXCR and keeps one entry per CDR3 protein. There are 140,000 to 150,000 distinct CDR3 sequences in the sample; 30% to 40% occur only once, and around half lies in the top ten. Note on this clonotype: Its antigen is unknown.

The CDR3 has 14 amino acids. Trimming shortened V by 5 bases and J by 7 bases, and 15 bases separated the two germline ends. Germline-derived CDR1 and CDR2 are KGHSH and LQKENI. The sequence was collected from a human donor in good health (CMV status not recorded). Some clones in this sample may be carry-over from other donors' samples. The sample was CD8+ T cells from cultured PBMCs, taken from culture after CMV antigen stimulation. V gene TRBV18 combines with J gene TRBJ2-1; D is perhaps TRBD2 (5 bases). The CDR3: CASSSSGMPNEQFF. The CDR3 DNA is TGTGCCAGCTCATCTTCCGGGATGCCAAATGAGCAGTTCTTC.